This TCR beta chain was found in a study of T-cell memory formation after mild COVID-19. TCRdb re-analysed the 5' RACE reads in MiXCR, keeping a single row per CDR3 protein. The sample holds approximately 440,000 distinct CDR3 sequences, around 18% seen once. On this clonotype: What it recognizes is unknown.

Study outcomes and limitations: Mainly in CM and EM were contracting CD4+ clones; CD8+ were in EMRA.

The CDR3 sequence is 15 residues long. Germline CDR1 is SGHTA and CDR2 is FQGNSA. V was clipped by 5 bases and J by 9 bases, with 20 bases between them. The chain has TRBV7-2 and TRBJ2-1; tentative D call: TRBD2 (6 bases). The sample taken for sequencing was PBMCs or a T cell subset sorted from them (not recorded which). This TCR came from an adult woman who had mild COVID-19 (a few samples of this study predate the infection). Cell type and time point are not known. CDR3 bases: TGTGCCAGCAGCGGACCCGAGACTAGAGAGGGTGAGCAGTTCTTC. Residues: CASSGPETREGEQFF.